The rows below give T cell receptor beta chains drawn from one sample of a study of blood T cell repertoires in COVID-19. Clones were sequenced by immunoSEQ multiplex PCR, and TCRdb holds only the in-frame ones, with some missing. This table has about 280,000 clones, 85% appearing once. The sequenced sample was PBMCs or T cells enriched from blood (not recorded which). All receptors come from a woman aged 45-65 years who had recovered from COVID-19. Both conserved end residues are part of each CDR3. A D gene is named only where the DNA matches it firmly. Clone sizes are given selectively: once, few, many, or a class where the clone is expanded.

cdr3_length	clone_size	d_call	v_call	j_call	cdr3_aa	cdr3_nt
11	once	NA	TRBV7-9	TRBJ1-2	CASSFADGYTF	TGTGCCAGCAGCTTTGCGGATGGCTACACCTTC
15	NA	TRBD2	TRBV7-2	TRBJ2-1	CASTETLAAYNEQFF	TGTGCCAGCACCGAGACGCTAGCGGCATACAATGAGCAGTTCTTC
15	NA	NA	TRBV4-1	TRBJ2-7	CASSQDRGVQPEQYF	TGCGCCAGCAGCCAAGATCGGGGAGTCCAGCCCGAGCAGTACTTC
14	many	TRBD1	TRBV5-4	TRBJ1-6	CASSWDRDNSPLHF	TGTGCCAGCAGCTGGGACAGAGATAATTCACCCCTCCACTTT
14	few	TRBD1	TRBV10-2	TRBJ1-1	CASRGRQGNTEAFF	TGCGCCAGCAGGGGACGACAGGGGAACACTGAAGCTTTCTTT
18	NA	NA	TRBV7-9	TRBJ1-1	CASSLVSGFRRKNTEAFF	TGTGCCAGCAGCTTAGTAAGCGGCTTTCGGAGGAAGAACACTGAAGCTTTCTTT
14	NA	TRBD1	TRBV7-8	TRBJ1-1	CASSIQGAGTEAFF	TGTGCCAGCAGCATACAGGGGGCGGGCACTGAAGCTTTCTTT
16	NA	TRBD1	TRBV5-1	TRBJ2-7	CASSANRDRGRDEQYF	TGCGCCAGCAGCGCTAACCGGGACAGGGGAAGGGACGAGCAGTACTTC
16	NA	NA	TRBV7-6	TRBJ1-1	CASSQGGPTRDTEAFF	TGTGCCAGCAGCCAAGGAGGGCCGACACGCGACACTGAAGCTTTCTTT
18	NA	TRBD2	TRBV7-2	TRBJ2-1	CASSLVFTSGRSYNEQFF	TGTGCCAGCAGCTTAGTGTTTACTAGCGGGAGATCTTACAATGAGCAGTTCTTC
14	NA	TRBD1	TRBV5-8	TRBJ2-5	CASSARQGFGTQYF	TGTGCCAGCAGCGCCCGACAGGGATTCGGGACCCAGTACTTC
12	NA	NA	TRBV29-1	TRBJ2-7	CSVQGNAYEQYF	TGCAGCGTTCAGGGGAATGCCTACGAGCAGTACTTC
17	NA	NA	TRBV28	TRBJ1-5	CASSSVQGVGGNQPQHF	TGTGCCAGCAGTAGCGTCCAGGGCGTTGGGGGCAATCAGCCCCAGCATTTT
14	NA	TRBD1	TRBV28	TRBJ1-1	CASSPLTGYTEAFF	TGTGCCAGCAGTCCCTTGACAGGGTATACTGAAGCTTTCTTT
15	NA	NA	TRBV9	TRBJ2-5	CASSVGPRQEETQYF	TGTGCCAGCAGCGTAGGCCCCAGACAAGAAGAGACCCAGTACTTC
17	NA	TRBD2	TRBV3-1/TRBV3-2	TRBJ2-1	CASSRTGGLRSYNEQFF	TGTGCCAGCAGCCGGACGGGGGGACTTCGCTCCTACAATGAGCAGTTCTTC
16	NA	NA	TRBV4-1	TRBJ1-5	CASSQDVGQGNQPQHF	TGCGCCAGCAGCCAAGATGTGGGTCAGGGCAATCAGCCCCAGCATTTT
12	NA	TRBD1	TRBV6-5	TRBJ1-2	CASTKQGDGYTF	TGTGCCAGCACAAAACAGGGGGATGGCTACACCTTC
15	NA	TRBD1	TRBV28	TRBJ2-1	CASSITGVPYNEQFF	TGTGCCAGCAGCATTACAGGGGTACCCTACAATGAGCAGTTCTTC
16	NA	TRBD2	TRBV6-6	TRBJ2-7	CASSPAGGREAYEQYF	TGTGCCAGCAGTCCAGCGGGGGGCAGGGAGGCCTACGAGCAGTACTTC
21	NA	NA	TRBV21-1	TRBJ1-3	CASSRLRDRATTHLHGNTIYF	TGTGCCAGCAGCAGACTCCGGGACAGGGCCACGACTCACTTACATGGAAACACCATATATTTT
16	NA	TRBD1	TRBV28	TRBJ2-6	CASSPQGASGANVLTF	TGTGCCAGCAGCCCACAGGGGGCCTCTGGGGCCAACGTCCTGACTTTC
18	NA	NA	TRBV4-1	TRBJ1-5	CASSQGRGGILSNQPQHF	TGCGCCAGCAGCCAAGGGCGGGGGGGGATTCTAAGCAATCAGCCCCAGCATTTT
17	once	TRBD1	TRBV18	TRBJ2-7	CASSPITPGQGFYEQYF	TGTGCCAGCTCACCCATTACACCGGGACAGGGTTTTTACGAGCAGTACTTC